Below are 6 T cell receptor beta chains sequenced from a single sample in a study of low-dose radiotherapy and immunotherapy resistance in tumors (dated 2022 in TCRdb). Superscript III and a set of TRAV- and TRBV-specific primers were used to synthesize first-strand cDNA, so that both TCRalpha and TCRbeta chains were covered. A roughly 19-cycle PCR with Phusion amplified the TCRs, pairing a constant-region primer with the adapter that was attached to the V primers. TCRdb trimmed public reads at Q25 via fastp, called clones via MiXCR and kept in-frame beta chains. Rows are combined by CDR3 protein, so each entry shows the most common genes and DNA. Here the sample has about 15,000 distinct CDR3 sequences; 60% occur a single time. The ten largest clones add up to about 8.3% of the sample. These receptors all come from a human donor with advanced metastatic prostate, ovarian, gallbladder or colorectal cancer (not recorded which). This table probably holds off-target reads from a library built for another chain.

This chain connects TRBV6-2 or TRBV6-3 to TRBJ2-1; D remains unclear. The CDR3 is made up of 11 amino acids. Trimming shortened V by 6 bases and J by 7 bases, and 7 bases separated the two germline ends. Germline assignment: CDR1 MNHEY and CDR2 SVGEGT. In DNA, the CDR3 is TGTGCCAGCAGGGTCGGAAATGAGCAGTTCTTC. Translating it yields CASRVGNEQFF.

This chain connects TRBV7-9 to TRBJ1-5; D may be TRBD1 (6 bases). The germline gives CDR1 SEHNR, CDR2 FQNEAQ (reference sequence). CDR3 length: 14 amino acids. The V end lost 5 bases, the J end lost 3 bases, and 11 bases lay between the germline ends. The DNA of the CDR3 is TGTGCCAGCAGCGATACAGGGCCCAATCAGCCCCAGCATTTT. It translates to CASSDTGPNQPQHF.

The chain links TRBV24-1 to TRBJ2-3, with D tentatively TRBD2 (6 bases). The CDR3 runs 14 residues. Germline V gives CDR1 KGHDR, CDR2 SFDVKD. Trimming left V 5 bases short and J 5 bases short, with 13 bases between. CDR3 region: CATSAVETRDTQYF. The CDR3 DNA reads as TGTGCCACCAGTGCAGTCGAGACTAGAGATACGCAGTATTTT.

The rearrangement uses TRBV7-2 and TRBJ1-1; no clear D gene. Between the trimmed V and J ends, which lost 3 bases and 1 base, there was a span of 9 bases. The germline gives CDR1 SGHTA, CDR2 FQGNSA. The CDR3 totals 14 residues. CDR3 in amino acids: CASSFQSQNTEAFF. In DNA form, the CDR3 reads TGTGCCAGCAGCTTTCAAAGCCAGAACACTGAAGCTTTCTTT.

V and J are TRBV6-2 or TRBV6-3 and TRBJ1-1; no reliable D call. The germline V gene has CDR1 MNHEY and CDR2 SVGEGT. V was shortened by 5 bases and J by 6 bases, with 10 bases between the two germline ends. This CDR3 is built from 12 residues. Written as DNA, the CDR3 is TGTGCCAGCAGTGACGATAGGCCTGAAGCTTTCTTT. It yields the protein CASSDDRPEAFF.

The V call is TRBV9, the J call TRBJ2-3, with 7 bases fitting TRBD2. The CDR3 runs 15 residues. With 2 bases clipped from V and 4 bases from J, the junction kept 7 bases outside the gene matches. Germline loops: CDR1 SGDLS, CDR2 YYNGEE. As DNA, the CDR3 is TGTGCCAGCAGCGTGGTACTAGCGCCCTCAGATACGCAGTATTTT. This codes for CASSVVLAPSDTQYF.